The TCR beta chain under discussion was sequenced for a study of T cells in Graves' hyperthyroidism and ophthalmopathy. Study-wide points: A model of 13 V-J features distinguished ophthalmopathy from stable hyperthyroidism. Among clonotypes expanded in thyroid above 0.001, most were also found in blood.

With regard to this clonotype: Its target is not known.

Authors of the study amplified TCR beta CDR3 regions from RNA transcripts. During a first-round RT-PCR of the TCR CDR3, the HTBI primer set was used. Using its own MiXCR run on the multiplex PCR reads, TCRdb lists one record per CDR3 protein. Among about 700,000 distinct CDR3 sequences listed, about 45% were seen once. The germline V gene has CDR1 SQVTM and CDR2 ANQGSEA. With V trimmed by 6 bases and J by 4 bases, 10 bases remained unmatched. This CDR3 region has 14 residues. Orbital computed tomography and thyroid ultrasound, together with serum TRAb and thyroxine and clinical symptoms, were used for diagnoses.

This TCR came from an adult man with Graves' disease, either hyperthyroidism or ophthalmopathy (not recorded which). The sequencing sample was made of peripheral blood or thyroid tissue (not recorded which). The J gene is TRBJ1-1, the V gene TRBV29-1; 8 bases agree with TRBD1. DNA for the CDR3: TGCAGCGTCCGGACAGGGCTCAGAGGCACTGAAGCTTTCTTT. Its protein product is CSVRTGLRGTEAFF. The whole variable domain, filled in from reference TRBV29-1 and TRBJ1-1, reads SAVISQKPSRDICQRGTSLTIQCQVDSQVTMMFWYRQQPGQSLTLIATANQGSEATYESGFVIDKFPISRPNLTFSTLTVSNMSPEDSSIYLCSVRTGLRGTEAFFGQGTRLTVV.